Reported below is one TCR beta chain. CDR1 and CDR2 from the germline V gene are MNHNS and SASEGT. The CDR3 runs to 12 residues. Trimming removed 2 bases at V and 11 bases at J, with 12 bases between. This record comes from a study of blood T cell repertoires in COVID-19. About the study: The study drew acute and convalescent COVID-19 samples from the United States, Italy and Spain. T cells, B-cell-depleted T cells, or PBMCs provided the cDNA or gDNA that served as material.

Authors' analysis steps: Scientists estimated how many nucleated cells there were by amplifying reference gene primers. The data were produced by immunoSEQ multiplex PCR, yet TCRdb's version contains in-frame clones alone and is incomplete. The DNA gave D and trimming, while V, J and clone size come from that table. The sample has some 98,000 clones; 80% are singletons. The source is a human donor in a cohort sampled during active COVID-19. Sample: peripheral blood. This sequence joins TRBV6-1 and TRBJ1-1; TRBD1 is a possible D gene (5 bases). CDR3 protein: CASSEQGDIAFF. CDR3 nucleotide sequence: TGTGCCAGCAGTGAACAGGGTGACATCGCTTTCTTT.